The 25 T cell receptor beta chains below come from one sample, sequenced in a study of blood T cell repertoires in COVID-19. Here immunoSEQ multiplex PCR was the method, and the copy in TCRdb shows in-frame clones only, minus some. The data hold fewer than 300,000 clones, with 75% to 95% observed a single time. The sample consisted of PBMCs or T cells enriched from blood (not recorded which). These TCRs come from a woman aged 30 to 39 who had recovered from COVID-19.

This CDR3 is CSAETVANTEAFF. CDR3 nucleotide sequence: TGCAGCGCTGAGACAGTAGCGAACACTGAAGCTTTCTTT. The rearrangement uses TRBV29-1 and TRBJ1-1, with D perhaps TRBD1 (5 bases). Germline V gene sequence: CDR1 SQVTM, CDR2 ANQGSEA. V lost 7 bases to trimming and J lost 1 base, with 13 bases between them. This CDR3 spans 13 amino acids.

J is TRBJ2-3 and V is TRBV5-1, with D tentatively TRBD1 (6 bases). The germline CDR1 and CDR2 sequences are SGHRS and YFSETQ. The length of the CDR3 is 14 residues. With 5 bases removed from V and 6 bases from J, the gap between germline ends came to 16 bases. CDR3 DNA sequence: TGCGCCAGCAGTATAGGCAGGGGTAAGGATACGCAGTATTTT. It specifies CASSIGRGKDTQYF. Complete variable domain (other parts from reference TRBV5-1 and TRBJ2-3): KAGVTQTPRYLIKTRGQQVTLSCSPISGHRSVSWYQQTPGQGLQFLFEYFSETQRNKGNFPGRFSGRQFSNSRSEMNVSTLELGDSALYLCASSIGRGKDTQYFGPGTRLTVL.

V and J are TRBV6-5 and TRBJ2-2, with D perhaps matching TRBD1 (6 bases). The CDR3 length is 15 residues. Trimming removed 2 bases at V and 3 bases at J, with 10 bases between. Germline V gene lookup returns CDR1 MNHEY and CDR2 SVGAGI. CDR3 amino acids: CASSYVQGDTGELFF. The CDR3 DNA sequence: TGTGCCAGCAGTTACGTACAGGGAGACACCGGGGAGCTGTTTTTT.

For the CDR3, the DNA is TGTGCCTGGAGTGGCCAGACAGACGCCACCATATATTTT. Protein product: CAWSGQTDATIYF. The chain has TRBV30 and TRBJ1-3; D is perhaps TRBD1 (5 bases). The length of the CDR3 is 13 residues. CDR1 and CDR2 (germline): GTSNPN, SVGIG (reference sequence). V shed 1 base and J shed 9 bases, with 13 bases lying between them.

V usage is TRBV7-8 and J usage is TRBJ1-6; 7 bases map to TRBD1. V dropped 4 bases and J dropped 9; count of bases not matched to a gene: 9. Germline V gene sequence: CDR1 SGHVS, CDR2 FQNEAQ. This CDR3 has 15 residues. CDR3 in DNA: TGTGCCAGCAGCTCTCTTGACAGGGCATTTTCACCCCTCCACTTT. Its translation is CASSSLDRAFSPLHF.

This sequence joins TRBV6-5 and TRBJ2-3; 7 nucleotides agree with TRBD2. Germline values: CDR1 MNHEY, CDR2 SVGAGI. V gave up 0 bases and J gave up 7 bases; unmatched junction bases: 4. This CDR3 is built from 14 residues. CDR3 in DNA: TGTGCCAGCAGTTACTCGTTAGCGGGTAATACGCAGTATTTT. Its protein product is CASSYSLAGNTQYF.

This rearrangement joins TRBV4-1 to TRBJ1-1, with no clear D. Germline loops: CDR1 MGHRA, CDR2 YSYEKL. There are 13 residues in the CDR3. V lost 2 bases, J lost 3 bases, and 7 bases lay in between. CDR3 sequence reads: CASSQFSDTEAFF. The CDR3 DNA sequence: TGCGCCAGCAGCCAATTTAGCGACACTGAAGCTTTCTTT.

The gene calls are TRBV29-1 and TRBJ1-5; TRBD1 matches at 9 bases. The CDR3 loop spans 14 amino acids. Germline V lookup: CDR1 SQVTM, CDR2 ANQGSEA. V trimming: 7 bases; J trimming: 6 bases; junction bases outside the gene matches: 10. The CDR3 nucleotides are TGCAGCGGAGATCCGACAGGGGGAGGTCAGCCCCAGCATTTT. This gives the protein CSGDPTGGGQPQHF.

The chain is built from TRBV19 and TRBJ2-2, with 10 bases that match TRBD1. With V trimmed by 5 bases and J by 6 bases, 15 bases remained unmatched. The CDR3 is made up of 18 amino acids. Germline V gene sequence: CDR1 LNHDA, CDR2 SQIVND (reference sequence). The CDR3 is CASSFERQGALIAGELFF. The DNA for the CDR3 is TGTGCCAGTAGTTTTGAAAGACAGGGGGCGCTGATCGCCGGGGAGCTGTTTTTT.

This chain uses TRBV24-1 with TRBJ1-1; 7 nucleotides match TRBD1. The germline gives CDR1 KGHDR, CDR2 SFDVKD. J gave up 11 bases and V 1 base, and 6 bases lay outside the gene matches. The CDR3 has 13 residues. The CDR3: CATSDFTGAEAFF. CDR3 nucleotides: TGTGCCACCAGTGATTTTACAGGGGCGGAGGCTTTCTTT.

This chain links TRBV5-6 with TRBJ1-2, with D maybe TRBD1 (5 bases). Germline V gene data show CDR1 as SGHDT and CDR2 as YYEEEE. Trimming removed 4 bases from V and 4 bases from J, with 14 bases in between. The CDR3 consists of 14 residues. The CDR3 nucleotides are TGTGCCAGCAGCCCCAGGGATTCGGGCTATGGCTACACCTTC. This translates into CASSPRDSGYGYTF. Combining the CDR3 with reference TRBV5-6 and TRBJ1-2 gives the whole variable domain DAGVTQSPTHLIKTRGQQVTLRCSPKSGHDTVSWYQQALGQGPQFIFQYYEEEERQRGNFPDRFSGHQFPNYSSELNVNALLLGDSALYLCASSPRDSGYGYTFGSGTRLTVV.

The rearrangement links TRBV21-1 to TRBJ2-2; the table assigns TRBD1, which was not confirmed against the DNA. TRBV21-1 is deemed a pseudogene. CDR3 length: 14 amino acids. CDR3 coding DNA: TGTGCCAGCAGCAACCGTCAGGGAACCGGGGAGCTGTTTTTT. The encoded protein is CASSNRQGTGELFF.

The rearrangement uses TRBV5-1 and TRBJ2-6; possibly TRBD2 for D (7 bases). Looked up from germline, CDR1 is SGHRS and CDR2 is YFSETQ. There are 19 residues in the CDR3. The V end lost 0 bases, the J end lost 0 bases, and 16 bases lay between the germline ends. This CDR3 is CASSLVGAGATSGANVLTF. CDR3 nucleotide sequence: TGCGCCAGCAGCTTGGTAGGGGCGGGGGCCACCTCTGGGGCCAACGTCCTGACTTTC.

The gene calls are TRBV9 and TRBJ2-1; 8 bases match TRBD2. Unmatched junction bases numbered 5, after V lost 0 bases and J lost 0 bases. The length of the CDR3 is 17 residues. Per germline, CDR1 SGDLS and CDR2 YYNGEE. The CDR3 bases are TGTGCCAGCAGCGTAGGTAGCGGGATAAGCTCCTACAATGAGCAGTTCTTC. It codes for CASSVGSGISSYNEQFF.

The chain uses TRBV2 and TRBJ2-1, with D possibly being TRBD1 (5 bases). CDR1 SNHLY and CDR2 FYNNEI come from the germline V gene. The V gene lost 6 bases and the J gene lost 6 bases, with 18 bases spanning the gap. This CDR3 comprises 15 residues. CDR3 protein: CASSGPPRTLNEQFF. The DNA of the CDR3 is TGTGCCAGCAGCGGACCTCCACGGACACTCAATGAGCAGTTCTTC.

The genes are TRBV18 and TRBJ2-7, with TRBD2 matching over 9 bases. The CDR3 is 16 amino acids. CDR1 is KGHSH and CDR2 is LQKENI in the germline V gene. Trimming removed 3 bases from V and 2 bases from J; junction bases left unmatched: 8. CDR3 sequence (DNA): TGTGCCAGCTCACCGCCTAGCGGGATTGCGGCCTACGAGCAGTACTTC. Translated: CASSPPSGIAAYEQYF.

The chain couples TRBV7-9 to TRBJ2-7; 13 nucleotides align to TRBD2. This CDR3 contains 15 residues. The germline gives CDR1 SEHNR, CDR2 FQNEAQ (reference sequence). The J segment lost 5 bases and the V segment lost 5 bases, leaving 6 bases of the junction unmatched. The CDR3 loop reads CASSPGLAGVHEQYF. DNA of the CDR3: TGTGCCAGCAGCCCCGGACTAGCGGGAGTCCACGAGCAGTACTTC. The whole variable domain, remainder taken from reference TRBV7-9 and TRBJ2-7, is DTGVSQNPRHKITKRGQNVTFRCDPISEHNRLYWYRQTLGQGPEFLTYFQNEAQLEKSRLLSDRFSAERPKGSFSTLEIQRTEQGDSAMYLCASSPGLAGVHEQYFGPGTRLTVT.

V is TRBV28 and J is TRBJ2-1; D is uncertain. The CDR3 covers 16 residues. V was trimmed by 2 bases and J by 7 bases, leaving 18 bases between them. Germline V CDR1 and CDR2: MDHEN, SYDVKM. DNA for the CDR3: TGTGCCAGCAGTTTAACCCCTCTTTTGGCAGCGAATGAGCAGTTCTTC. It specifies CASSLTPLLAANEQFF.

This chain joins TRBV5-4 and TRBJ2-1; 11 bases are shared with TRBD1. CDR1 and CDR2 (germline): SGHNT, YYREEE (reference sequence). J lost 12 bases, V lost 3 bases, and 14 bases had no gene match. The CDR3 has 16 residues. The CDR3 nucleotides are TGTGCCAGCAGCTGGCCGGGACAGGGGGTGGGTTTGGGGCAGTTCTTC. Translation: CASSWPGQGVGLGQFF.

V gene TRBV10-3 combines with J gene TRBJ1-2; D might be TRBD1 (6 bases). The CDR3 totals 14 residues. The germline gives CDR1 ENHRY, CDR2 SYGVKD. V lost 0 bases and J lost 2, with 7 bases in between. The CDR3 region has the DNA TGTGCCATCAGTGAGTCGCAGGGGAACTATGGCTACACCTTC. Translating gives CAISESQGNYGYTF.

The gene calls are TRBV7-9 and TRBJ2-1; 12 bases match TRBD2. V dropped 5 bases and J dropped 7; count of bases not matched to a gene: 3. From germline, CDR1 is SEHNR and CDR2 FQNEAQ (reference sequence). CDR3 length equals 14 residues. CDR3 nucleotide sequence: TGTGCCAGCAGCCAAGGACTAGCGGGAAATGAGCAGTTCTTC. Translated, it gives CASSQGLAGNEQFF.

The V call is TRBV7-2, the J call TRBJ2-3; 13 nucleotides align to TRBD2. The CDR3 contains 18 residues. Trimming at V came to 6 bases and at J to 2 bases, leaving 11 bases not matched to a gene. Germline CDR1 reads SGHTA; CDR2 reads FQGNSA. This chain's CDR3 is CASRQGLAGPSFTDTQYF. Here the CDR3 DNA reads TGTGCCAGCAGACAGGGACTAGCGGGACCTTCGTTCACAGATACGCAGTATTTT.

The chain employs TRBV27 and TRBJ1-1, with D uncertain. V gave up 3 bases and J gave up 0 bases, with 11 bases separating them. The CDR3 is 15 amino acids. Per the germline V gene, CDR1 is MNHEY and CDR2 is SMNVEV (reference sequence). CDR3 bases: TGTGCCAGCAGTTTTAGTCGGTTTATGAACACTGAAGCTTTCTTT. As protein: CASSFSRFMNTEAFF.

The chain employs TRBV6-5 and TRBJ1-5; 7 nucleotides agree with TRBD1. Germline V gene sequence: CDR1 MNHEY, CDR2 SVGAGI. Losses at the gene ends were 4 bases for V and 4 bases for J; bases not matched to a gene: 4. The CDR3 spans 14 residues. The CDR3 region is CASSSAGGNQPQHF. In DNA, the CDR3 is TGTGCCAGCAGTTCAGCAGGGGGAAATCAGCCCCAGCATTTT.

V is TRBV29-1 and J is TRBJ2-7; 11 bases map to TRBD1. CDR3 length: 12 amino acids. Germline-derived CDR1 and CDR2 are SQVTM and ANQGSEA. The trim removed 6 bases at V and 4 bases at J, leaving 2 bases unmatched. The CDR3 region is CSVGTGGYEQYF. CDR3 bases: TGCAGCGTCGGGACAGGGGGGTACGAGCAGTACTTC.